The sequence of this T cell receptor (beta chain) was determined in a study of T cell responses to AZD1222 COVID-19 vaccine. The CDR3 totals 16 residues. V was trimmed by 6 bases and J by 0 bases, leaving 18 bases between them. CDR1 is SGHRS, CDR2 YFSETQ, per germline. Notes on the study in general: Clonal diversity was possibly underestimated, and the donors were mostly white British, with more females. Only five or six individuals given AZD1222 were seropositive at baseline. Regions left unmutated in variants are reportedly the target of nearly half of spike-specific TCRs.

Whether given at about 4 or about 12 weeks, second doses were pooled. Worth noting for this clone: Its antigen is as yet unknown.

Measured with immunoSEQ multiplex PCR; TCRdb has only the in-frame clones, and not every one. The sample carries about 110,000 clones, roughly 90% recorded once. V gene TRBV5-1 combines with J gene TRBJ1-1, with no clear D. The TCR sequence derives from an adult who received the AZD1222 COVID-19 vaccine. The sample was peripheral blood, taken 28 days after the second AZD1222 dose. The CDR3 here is CASTPSGFDMNTEAFF. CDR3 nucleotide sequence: TGCGCCAGCACCCCGTCAGGCTTTGATATGAACACTGAAGCTTTCTTT. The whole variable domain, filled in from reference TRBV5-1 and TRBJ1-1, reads KAGVTQTPRYLIKTRGQQVTLSCSPISGHRSVSWYQQTPGQGLQFLFEYFSETQRNKGNFPGRFSGRQFSNSRSEMNVSTLELGDSALYLCASTPSGFDMNTEAFFGQGTRLTVV.